Below, 3 T cell receptor beta chains from the same sample are listed, as sequenced in a study of beta chain features in type 1 diabetes. The study reverse transcribed the entire isolated RNA, so it sequenced expressed TCRB transcripts. Produced via immunoSEQ multiplex PCR; TCRdb's table is partial and in-frame only. The repertoire includes 200,000 to 300,000 clones, roughly 14% of them detected once, and about 0.019% sits in the top ten. These receptors have no identified antigens. Study-wide findings and caveats: Among all four CD4+ subsets, Type 1 diabetes patients had TCRB CDR3s that were moderately but significantly shorter.

Input material: naive CD4+ T cells from blood. All receptors derive from a young man with type 1 diabetes.

This clone was observed a few times. The rearrangement uses TRBV4-1 and TRBJ2-2, with 8 bases identical to TRBD2. Germline V gives CDR1 MGHRA, CDR2 YSYEKL. The CDR3 is made up of 15 amino acids. V was pared by 6 bases and J by 9 bases, with 12 bases of the junction left unmatched. The chain's CDR3 is CASRGLAGQPRELFF. The DNA for the CDR3 is TGCGCCAGCAGGGGTCTAGCGGGCCAGCCCCGGGAGCTGTTTTTT.

This clone has at least ten counts. The V gene is TRBV7-9, the J gene TRBJ2-5; no reliable D call. V was shortened by 3 bases and J by 8 bases, with 7 bases between the two germline ends. The CDR3 extends over 11 amino acids. From germline, CDR1 is SEHNR and CDR2 FQNEAQ (reference sequence). The CDR3 DNA sequence: TGTGCCAGCAGCTTTGGGCCCACCCAGTACTTC. Protein product: CASSFGPTQYF.

The chain recombines TRBV9 with TRBJ2-6, with 9 nucleotides matching TRBD1. V dropped 3 bases and J dropped 3; count of bases not matched to a gene: 7. This CDR3 is built from 17 residues. The germline CDR1 and CDR2 sequences are SGDLS and YYNGEE. The CDR3 nucleotides read TGTGCCAGCAGCGGCCGGGACAGGGACAATGGGGCCAACGTCCTGACTTTC. Translation gives CASSGRDRDNGANVLTF.